The next 7 T cell receptor beta chains were all read from a single sample in a study of cytomegalovirus exposure and HLA in healthy donors. PCR involved 60 Vbeta and 13 Jbeta primers. Method: immunoSEQ multiplex PCR; TCRdb's copy keeps in-frame clones and lacks some. The sample lists some 150,000 clones, approximately 72% occurring once. The sample comprised PBMCs. The source is a man between 18 and 35 years old in good health and CMV-seronegative.

This clone has a single count. The chain links TRBV6-5 to TRBJ1-2; D is ambiguous. Germline V gene lookup returns CDR1 MNHEY and CDR2 SVGAGI. Trimming stripped 0 bases from V and 4 bases from J, with 15 bases between. The CDR3 is 16 amino acids. CDR3 nucleotides: TGTGCCAGCAGTTACTCGATAATAGGAGACCTCTATGGCTACACCTTC. Its translation is CASSYSIIGDLYGYTF.

This clone has just a few counts. The genes are TRBV2 and TRBJ1-5; D possibly corresponds to TRBD1 (6 bases). Germline lookup yields CDR1 SNHLY and CDR2 FYNNEI. Trimming shortened V by 7 bases and J by 7 bases, and 17 bases separated the two germline ends. The CDR3 has 14 residues. CDR3 protein: CASTRTEEKQPQHF. CDR3 coding DNA: TGTGCCAGCACCCGGACAGAGGAGAAGCAGCCCCAGCATTTT.

This clone was observed a handful of times. The chain joins TRBV5-1 to TRBJ2-1, with 9 bases fitting TRBD1. This CDR3 has 16 amino acids. V gave up 4 bases and J gave up 3 bases; unmatched junction bases: 8. CDR1 SGHRS and CDR2 YFSETQ come from the germline V gene. The CDR3 is CASSIPPGQGYNEQFF. The CDR3 DNA reads TGCGCCAGCAGCATACCCCCGGGACAGGGCTACAATGAGCAGTTCTTC.

V usage is TRBV4-2 and J usage is TRBJ2-3, with 8 bases aligning to TRBD2. V gave up 0 bases and J gave up 4 bases; unmatched junction bases: 3. From germline, CDR1 is LGHNA and CDR2 YNFKEQ. This CDR3 is 15 amino acids long. CDR3 DNA sequence: TGTGCCAGCAGCCAAGACGGGGGGGCGGCAGATACGCAGTATTTT. Translated, it gives CASSQDGGAADTQYF.

V is TRBV4-1 and J is TRBJ2-3; 7 bases map to TRBD2. The junction had 7 bases not matched to a gene; V was cut back by 1 base and J by 0 bases. Germline assignment: CDR1 MGHRA and CDR2 YSYEKL. The CDR3 sequence is 17 residues long. The CDR3 loop reads CASSQGELASSTDTQYF. The CDR3 DNA sequence: TGCGCCAGCAGCCAAGGCGAACTAGCGTCTAGCACAGATACGCAGTATTTT.

The chain is built from TRBV4-2 and TRBJ2-3; 8 nucleotides line up with TRBD1. The CDR3 length is 19 residues. The germline gives CDR1 LGHNA, CDR2 YNFKEQ. V dropped 4 bases and J dropped 0; count of bases not matched to a gene: 15. This CDR3 reads CASSPVGTGVQTSTDTQYF. The CDR3 nucleotides are TGTGCCAGCAGCCCGGTCGGGACAGGAGTACAAACTAGCACAGATACGCAGTATTTT.

V and J are TRBV15 and TRBJ1-1; D is unresolved. V was shortened by 3 bases and J by 3 bases, with 20 bases between the two germline ends. Germline-derived CDR1 and CDR2 are LNHNV and YYDKDF (reference sequence). The CDR3 sequence is 17 residues long. The CDR3 protein is CATSSPTGRRTYTEAFF. CDR3 in DNA: TGTGCCACCAGCAGCCCCACCGGCAGGCGAACATACACTGAAGCTTTCTTT.